The 20 T cell receptor beta chains given below trace back to one sample, sequenced in a study of blood T cells in healthy people across ages. A second PCR, run for about 7 to 11 cycles, used a sample-barcoded 5' primer plus a J-beta primer mix. TCRdb called the 5' RACE reads again in MiXCR, with one record for every CDR3 protein. The sample has 750,000 to 1,000,000 distinct CDR3 sequences, just under 30% seen once. Separately, the same data were catalogued under a study of T cells of mothers and their children.

The specimen was blood. The receptor set was obtained from a woman aged 40 to 55 in good health.

The CDR3 DNA follows: TGTGCCAGCAGCCAAGGATTCACTTTGACAGGCCCCTATGGCTACACCTTC. It encodes CASSQGFTLTGPYGYTF. V is TRBV14 and J is TRBJ1-2, with a weak D call TRBD1 (6 bases). With 1 base removed from V and 4 bases from J, the gap between germline ends came to 19 bases. The germline V gene has CDR1 SGHDN and CDR2 FVKESK. CDR3 length equals 17 residues.

This sequence joins TRBV11-3 and TRBJ1-1; D is ambiguous. CDR1 is SGHNT, CDR2 YENEEA, per germline. This CDR3 spans 14 amino acids. The germline V and J ends were trimmed by 3 bases and 4 bases, with 12 bases remaining between them. CDR3 DNA sequence: TGTGCCAGCAGCTTTGTGCGGAGGGCCACTGAAGCTTTCTTT. Its translation is CASSFVRRATEAFF.

The chain combines TRBV11-2 with TRBJ2-7; the D is unclear. Germline V gene lookup returns CDR1 SGHAT and CDR2 FQNNGV. This CDR3 has 13 residues. Trimming shortened V by 0 bases and J by 6 bases, and 9 bases separated the two germline ends. For the CDR3, the DNA is TGTGCCAGCAGCTTAGATAGTGGTCCCGAGCAGTACTTC. This gives the protein CASSLDSGPEQYF.

A remark on this clonotype: Given a much more abundant clone one base away, this may be a read error. V gene TRBV7-9 combines with J gene TRBJ2-1, with TRBD1 matching 7 bases. The J call is uncertain, as TRBJ2-7 better fits the DNA end. The CDR3 sequence is 14 residues long. Germline-derived CDR1 and CDR2 are SEHNR and FQNEAQ (reference sequence). The CDR3, as DNA: TGTTCCAGCAGCTCACGGGACAGCTTACGAGAGCAGTACTTC. Protein sequence: CSSSSRDSLREQYF.

V gene TRBV19 combines with J gene TRBJ2-2, with D possibly matching TRBD2 (7 bases). The V gene lost 6 bases and the J gene lost 5 bases, with 19 bases spanning the gap. The CDR3 totals 16 residues. Germline CDR1 is LNHDA and CDR2 is SQIVND (reference sequence). The chain's CDR3 is CASRGAGSGATGELFF. CDR3 in DNA: TGTGCCAGTAGGGGGGCAGGGAGCGGGGCGACCGGGGAGCTGTTTTTT.

This rearrangement joins TRBV9 to TRBJ2-1, with D perhaps TRBD2 (6 bases). The CDR3 totals 16 residues. Per the germline V gene, CDR1 is SGDLS and CDR2 is YYNGEE. V was clipped by 0 bases and J by 7 bases, with 17 bases between them. CDR3 sequence (DNA): TGTGCCAGCAGCGTAGGGGACGGGGGTTTCAGGAATGAGCAGTTCTTC. The encoded protein is CASSVGDGGFRNEQFF.

This clonotype was found once. The chain couples TRBV7-2 to TRBJ2-1; D uncertain. The germline gives CDR1 SGHTA, CDR2 FQGNSA. This CDR3 is 12 amino acids long. V gave up 7 bases and J gave up 5 bases, with 9 bases separating them. The CDR3 sequence is CASTQRNNEQFF. The DNA of the CDR3 is TGTGCCAGCACCCAACGGAACAATGAGCAGTTCTTC.

The chain couples TRBV20-1 to TRBJ1-2; TRBD1 matches 7 bases. J gave up 8 bases and V 4 bases, and 7 bases lay outside the gene matches. CDR1 DFQATT and CDR2 SNEGSKA come from the germline V gene (reference sequence). CDR3 length equals 12 residues. The CDR3 spells CSAKTGLGGYTF. CDR3 DNA sequence: TGCAGTGCTAAGACAGGGCTCGGCGGCTACACCTTC.

A few counts support this clonotype. The chain links TRBV5-1 to TRBJ1-1; 9 nucleotides align to TRBD1. Trimming at V came to 4 bases and at J to 11 bases, leaving 6 bases not matched to a gene. Germline assignment: CDR1 SGHRS and CDR2 YFSETQ. The CDR3 is made up of 12 amino acids. CDR3 amino acids: CASSPGQGGAFF. In nucleotides, the CDR3 is TGCGCCAGCAGCCCGGGACAGGGAGGGGCTTTCTTT.

The CDR3 reads CSADRRLAGDGTDTQYF. CDR3 sequence (DNA): TGCAGTGCTGACCGGAGACTAGCGGGGGATGGCACAGATACGCAGTATTTT. V gene TRBV20-1 combines with J gene TRBJ2-3; 12 bases match TRBD2. Germline V gene data show CDR1 as DFQATT and CDR2 as SNEGSKA (reference sequence). Trimming took 5 bases from V and 1 from J; bases not matched to a gene: 10. CDR3 size: 17 residues.

This clonotype was recorded at least ten times. The chain employs TRBV15 and TRBJ1-1; D is unresolved. V was trimmed by 4 bases and J by 1 base, leaving 13 bases between them. The CDR3 consists of 15 residues. Germline assignment: CDR1 LNHNV and CDR2 YYDKDF (reference sequence). This CDR3 reads CATSNRPFRNTEAFF. DNA for the CDR3: TGTGCCACCAGCAACCGACCTTTTCGGAACACTGAAGCTTTCTTT.

The CDR3 here is CATRRGVGATDTQYF. CDR3 coding DNA: TGTGCCACCCGCAGGGGGGTTGGGGCCACAGATACGCAGTATTTT. This rearrangement joins TRBV6-5 to TRBJ2-3; D may be TRBD1 (7 bases). The CDR3 has 15 amino acids. Germline CDR1 and CDR2: MNHEY and SVGAGI. V gave up 10 bases and J gave up 2 bases, with 19 bases separating them.

This clonotype was observed at least ten times. V gene TRBV24-1 combines with J gene TRBJ2-1; 7 bases agree with TRBD2. Germline V gene sequence: CDR1 KGHDR, CDR2 SFDVKD. Losses at the gene ends were 1 base for V and 6 bases for J; bases not matched to a gene: 5. The CDR3 spans 15 residues. This CDR3 reads CATSDFGGEFNEQFF. CDR3 in DNA: TGTGCCACCAGTGATTTTGGGGGGGAGTTCAATGAGCAGTTCTTC.

This clonotype was detected once. This CDR3 is CASSLSKGETQYF. CDR3 coding DNA: TGTGCCAGCAGTTTATCGAAGGGCGAGACCCAGTACTTC. The chain recombines TRBV27 with TRBJ2-5; D unclear. Between the trimmed V and J ends, which lost 0 bases and 5 bases, there was a span of 7 bases. CDR1 MNHEY and CDR2 SMNVEV come from the germline V gene (reference sequence). This CDR3 is 13 amino acids long.

The chain couples TRBV9 to TRBJ2-5; D may be TRBD2 (7 bases). CDR1 and CDR2 from the germline V gene are SGDLS and YYNGEE. V was cut by 7 bases and J by 11 bases, with 21 bases left in between. This CDR3 is 13 amino acids long. The CDR3 loop reads CASQRWGGDEQYF. CDR3 bases: TGTGCCAGCCAGCGGTGGGGGGGCGATGAGCAGTACTTC.

This chain links TRBV20-1 with TRBJ2-2; a weak D match, TRBD2 (6 bases). The ends were cut back, 1 base at V and 4 bases at J, with 16 bases in the middle. This CDR3 contains 16 residues. The germline V gene encodes CDR1 DFQATT and CDR2 SNEGSKA (reference sequence). CDR3 in DNA: TGCAGTGCTAGAGCTGTGCGGGGAGGAATCACCGGGGAGCTGTTTTTT. Its translation is CSARAVRGGITGELFF.

This clonotype was observed many times. The rearrangement joins TRBV5-1 to TRBJ2-3; the match to TRBD2 covers 13 bases. The V and J ends lost 0 bases and 5 bases, in that order; junction bases with no gene match: 9. The CDR3 loop spans 18 amino acids. Germline V gives CDR1 SGHRS, CDR2 YFSETQ. Written as DNA, the CDR3 is TGCGCCAGCAGCTTGGGGTTGGGGACTAGCGGGGTCCAAGATACGCAGTATTTT. This gives the protein CASSLGLGTSGVQDTQYF.

This clonotype was recorded many times. The rearrangement joins TRBV15 to TRBJ1-4, with TRBD1 matching 7 bases. V gave up 0 bases and J gave up 5 bases; unmatched junction bases: 6. CDR3 length: 16 residues. Germline CDR1 reads LNHNV; CDR2 reads YYDKDF (reference sequence). This chain's CDR3 is CATSRDKGDSNEKLFF. The CDR3 DNA reads TGTGCCACCAGCAGAGATAAGGGGGACAGCAATGAAAAACTGTTTTTT.

This clonotype was seen at least ten times. The J gene is TRBJ1-2, the V gene TRBV25-1; D remains unclear. The germline V gene has CDR1 MGHDK and CDR2 SYGVNS. V shed 2 bases and J shed 5 bases, with 6 bases lying between them. The CDR3 extends over 12 amino acids. The chain's CDR3 is CASSEQYYGYTF. The CDR3 coding sequence is TGTGCCAGCAGTGAACAATATTATGGCTACACCTTC.

The chain is built from TRBV2 and TRBJ1-2; D is ambiguous. This CDR3 spans 16 amino acids. The germline V gene has CDR1 SNHLY and CDR2 FYNNEI. Trimming removed 0 bases at V and 2 bases at J, with 13 bases between. CDR3 sequence reads: CASSEASQGWNYGYTF. The CDR3 region has the DNA TGTGCCAGCAGTGAAGCTTCCCAAGGCTGGAACTATGGCTACACCTTC.